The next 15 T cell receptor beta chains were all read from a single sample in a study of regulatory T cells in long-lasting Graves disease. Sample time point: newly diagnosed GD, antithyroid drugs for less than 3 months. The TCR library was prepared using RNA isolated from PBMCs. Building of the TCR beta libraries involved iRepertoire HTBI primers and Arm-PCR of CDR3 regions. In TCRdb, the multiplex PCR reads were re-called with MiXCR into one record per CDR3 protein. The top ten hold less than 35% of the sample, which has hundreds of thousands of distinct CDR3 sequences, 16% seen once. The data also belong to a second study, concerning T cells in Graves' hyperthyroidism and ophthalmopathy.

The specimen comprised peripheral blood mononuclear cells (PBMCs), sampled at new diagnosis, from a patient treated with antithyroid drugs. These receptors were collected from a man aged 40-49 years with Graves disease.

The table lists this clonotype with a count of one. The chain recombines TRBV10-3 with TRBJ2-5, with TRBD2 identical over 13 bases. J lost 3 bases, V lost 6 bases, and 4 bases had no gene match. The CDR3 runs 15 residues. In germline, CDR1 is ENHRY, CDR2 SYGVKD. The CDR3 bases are TGTGCCATCAGCGGGACTAGCGGGGAGAAAGAGACCCAGTACTTC. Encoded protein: CAISGTSGEKETQYF.

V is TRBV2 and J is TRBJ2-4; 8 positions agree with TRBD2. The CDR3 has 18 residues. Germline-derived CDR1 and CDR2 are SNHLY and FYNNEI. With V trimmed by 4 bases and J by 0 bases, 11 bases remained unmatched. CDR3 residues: CASSVLAGIALAKNIQYF. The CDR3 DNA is TGTGCCAGCAGTGTATTAGCGGGGATAGCTCTAGCCAAAAACATTCAGTACTTC.

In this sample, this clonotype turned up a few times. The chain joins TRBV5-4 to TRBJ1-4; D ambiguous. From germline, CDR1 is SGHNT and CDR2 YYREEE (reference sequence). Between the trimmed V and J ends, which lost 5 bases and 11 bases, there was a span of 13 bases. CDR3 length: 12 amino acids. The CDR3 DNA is TGTGCCAGCAGTTACGACCTTGGGAAACTGTTTTTT. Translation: CASSYDLGKLFF.

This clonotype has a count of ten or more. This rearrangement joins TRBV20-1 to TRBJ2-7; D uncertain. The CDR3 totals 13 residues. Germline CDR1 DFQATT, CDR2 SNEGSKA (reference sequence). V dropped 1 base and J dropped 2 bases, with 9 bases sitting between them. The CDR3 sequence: CSARGQRTYEQYF. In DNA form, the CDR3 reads TGCAGTGCTAGAGGGCAGCGAACCTACGAGCAGTACTTC.

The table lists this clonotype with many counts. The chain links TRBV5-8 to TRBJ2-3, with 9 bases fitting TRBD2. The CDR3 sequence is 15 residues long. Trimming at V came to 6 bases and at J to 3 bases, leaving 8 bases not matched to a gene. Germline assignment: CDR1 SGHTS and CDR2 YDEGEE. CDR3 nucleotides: TGTGCCAGCAACCGCGGCCTAGCGGGGACAGATACGCAGTATTTT. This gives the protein CASNRGLAGTDTQYF.

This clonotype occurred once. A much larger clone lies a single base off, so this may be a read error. The CDR3 nucleotides are TGCACCAGCAGCACTGCGGACCACACAGATACGCAGTATTTT. It yields the protein CTSSTADHTDTQYF. The rearrangement uses TRBV5-1 and TRBJ2-3; the D is unclear. CDR3 length: 14 amino acids. Germline loops: CDR1 SGHRS, CDR2 YFSETQ.

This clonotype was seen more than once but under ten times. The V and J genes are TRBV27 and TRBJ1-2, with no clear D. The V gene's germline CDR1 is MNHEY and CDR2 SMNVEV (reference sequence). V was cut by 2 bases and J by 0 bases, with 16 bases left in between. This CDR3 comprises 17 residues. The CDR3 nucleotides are TGTGCCAGCAGTTTAACCCCGAGCCGTTTAGCTAACTATGGCTACACCTTC. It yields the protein CASSLTPSRLANYGYTF.

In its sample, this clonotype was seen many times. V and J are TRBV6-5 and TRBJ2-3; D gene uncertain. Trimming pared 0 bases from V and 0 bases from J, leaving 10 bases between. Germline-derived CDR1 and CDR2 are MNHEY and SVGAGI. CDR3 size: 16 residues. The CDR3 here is CASSYSWTDSTDTQYF. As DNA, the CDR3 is TGTGCCAGCAGTTACTCGTGGACGGATAGCACAGATACGCAGTATTTT.

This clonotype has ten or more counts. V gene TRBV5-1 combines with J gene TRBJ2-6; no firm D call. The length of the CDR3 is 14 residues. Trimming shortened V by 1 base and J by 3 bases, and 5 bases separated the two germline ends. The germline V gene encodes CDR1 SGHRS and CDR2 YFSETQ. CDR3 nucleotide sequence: TGCGCCAGCAGCTTGACGGGTGGGGCCAACGTCCTGACTTTC. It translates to CASSLTGGANVLTF.

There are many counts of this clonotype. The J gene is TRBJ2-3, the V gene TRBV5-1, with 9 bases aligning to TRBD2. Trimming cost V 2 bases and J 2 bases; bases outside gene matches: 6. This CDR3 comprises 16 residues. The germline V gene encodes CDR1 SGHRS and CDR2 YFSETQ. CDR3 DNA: TGCGCCAGCAGCTTCTTGGGCGGGGGGGCCACAGATACGCAGTATTTT. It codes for CASSFLGGGATDTQYF.

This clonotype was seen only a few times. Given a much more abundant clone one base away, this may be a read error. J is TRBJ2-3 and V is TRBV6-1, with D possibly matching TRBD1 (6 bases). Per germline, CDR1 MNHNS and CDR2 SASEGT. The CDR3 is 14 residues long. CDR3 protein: CASSEGAHTDTQCF. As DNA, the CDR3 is TGTGCCAGCAGTGAGGGGGCACACACAGATACGCAGTGTTTT.

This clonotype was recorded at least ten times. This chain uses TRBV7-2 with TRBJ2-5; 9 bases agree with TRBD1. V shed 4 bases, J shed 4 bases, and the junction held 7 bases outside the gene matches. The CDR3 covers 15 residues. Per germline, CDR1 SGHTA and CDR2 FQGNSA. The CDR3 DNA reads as TGTGCCAGCAGCTCGTACAGGGGGCGCCCAGAGACCCAGTACTTC. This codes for CASSSYRGRPETQYF.

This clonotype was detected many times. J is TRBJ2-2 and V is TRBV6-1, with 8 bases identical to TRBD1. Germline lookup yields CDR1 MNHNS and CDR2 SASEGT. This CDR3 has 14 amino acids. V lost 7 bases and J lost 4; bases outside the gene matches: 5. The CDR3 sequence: CASNPTGGTGELFF. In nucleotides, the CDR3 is TGTGCCAGCAACCCCACAGGGGGCACCGGGGAGCTGTTTTTT.

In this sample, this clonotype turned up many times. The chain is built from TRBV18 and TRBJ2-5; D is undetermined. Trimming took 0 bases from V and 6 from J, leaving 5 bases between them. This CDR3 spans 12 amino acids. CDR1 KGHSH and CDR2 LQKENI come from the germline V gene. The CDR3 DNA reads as TGTGCCAGCTCACCACCGACACAGACCCAGTACTTC. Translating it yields CASSPPTQTQYF.

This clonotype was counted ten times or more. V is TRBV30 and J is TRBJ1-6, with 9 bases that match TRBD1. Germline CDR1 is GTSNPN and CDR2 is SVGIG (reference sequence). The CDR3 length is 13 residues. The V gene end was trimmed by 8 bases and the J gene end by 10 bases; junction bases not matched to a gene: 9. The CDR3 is CAGQGPLGSPLHF. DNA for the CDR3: TGTGCCGGACAGGGGCCCTTGGGCTCACCCCTCCACTTT. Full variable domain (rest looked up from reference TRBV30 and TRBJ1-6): SQTIHQWPATLVQPVGSPLSLECTVEGTSNPNLYWYRQAAGRGLQLLFYSVGIGQISSEVPQNLSASRPQDRQFILSSKKLLLSDSGFYLCAGQGPLGSPLHFGNGTRLTVT.